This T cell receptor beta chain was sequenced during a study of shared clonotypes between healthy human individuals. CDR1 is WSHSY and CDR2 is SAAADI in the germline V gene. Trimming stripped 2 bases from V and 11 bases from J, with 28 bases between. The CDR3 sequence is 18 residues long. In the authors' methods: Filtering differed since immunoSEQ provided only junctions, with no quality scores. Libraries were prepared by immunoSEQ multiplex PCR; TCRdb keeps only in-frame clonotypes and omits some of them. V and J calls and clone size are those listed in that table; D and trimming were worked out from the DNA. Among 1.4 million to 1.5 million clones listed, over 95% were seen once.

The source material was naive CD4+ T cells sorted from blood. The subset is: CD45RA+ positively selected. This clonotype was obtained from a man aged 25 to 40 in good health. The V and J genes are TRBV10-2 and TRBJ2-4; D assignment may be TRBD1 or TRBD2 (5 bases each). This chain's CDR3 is CASSEGLLIRDPSLLQYF. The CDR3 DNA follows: TGCGCCAGCAGTGAGGGTCTCTTAATCCGGGACCCCTCTTTACTTCAGTACTTC.